The 21 T cell receptor beta chains below were found in one sample sequenced in a study of control samples from healthy donors and cancer patients. This table comes from immunoSEQ multiplex PCR, and its TCRdb copy is limited to in-frame clones, with some not included. In the table there are about 40,000 clones, 80% to 95% of which are singletons. Sequenced material: blood. These TCRs come from a woman between 45 and 60 years old in good health.

V usage is TRBV28 and J usage is TRBJ2-1; 8 bases agree with TRBD2. The CDR3 consists of 17 residues. The V and J ends lost 4 bases and 0 bases, in that order; junction bases with no gene match: 8. The germline V gene has CDR1 MDHEN and CDR2 SYDVKM. CDR3 DNA: TGTGCCAGCAGTTCCAAGGCGGGGGGAAGCTCCTACAATGAGCAGTTCTTC. Protein: CASSSKAGGSSYNEQFF.

This rearrangement joins TRBV19 to TRBJ2-2, with 8 bases lining up with TRBD2. This CDR3 region has 16 residues. With 3 bases clipped from V and 6 bases from J, the junction kept 9 bases outside the gene matches. CDR1 LNHDA and CDR2 SQIVND come from the germline V gene (reference sequence). In DNA, the CDR3 is TGTGCCAGTAGTATTTTCGCGGGGGGCAGGGCCGGGGAGCTGTTTTTT. Its translation is CASSIFAGGRAGELFF.

This chain joins TRBV10-3 and TRBJ2-3; maybe TRBD2 (7 bases). V was shortened by 10 bases and J by 4 bases, with 18 bases between the two germline ends. This CDR3 region has 14 residues. Germline V gene sequence: CDR1 ENHRY, CDR2 SYGVKD. The CDR3 DNA is TGTGCCACGGGGACGGAGGGGGGGGCAGATACGCAGTATTTT. Translating gives CATGTEGGADTQYF.

The chain has TRBV5-5 and TRBJ1-6; perhaps TRBD1 as D (5 bases). The CDR3 runs 15 residues. V gave up 2 bases and J gave up 2 bases, with 8 bases separating them. Germline CDR1 SGHKS, CDR2 YYEKEE (reference sequence). The DNA for the CDR3 is TGTGCCAGCAGCTTTTGGGACGCCTATAATTCACCCCTCCACTTT. This codes for CASSFWDAYNSPLHF. The full variable domain, rest sourced from reference TRBV5-5 and TRBJ1-6, is DAGVTQSPTHLIKTRGQQVTLRCSPISGHKSVSWYQQVLGQGPQFIFQYYEKEERGRGNFPDRFSARQFPNYSSELNVNALLLGDSALYLCASSFWDAYNSPLHFGNGTRLTVT.

This chain connects TRBV30 to TRBJ1-2, with D possibly being TRBD1 (5 bases). V was trimmed by 1 base and J by 8 bases, leaving 23 bases between them. The CDR3 totals 16 residues. In germline, CDR1 is GTSNPN, CDR2 SVGIG (reference sequence). CDR3 bases: TGTGCCTGGAGTGGGGGACCGGCGAGAGTAGTGCGCGGCTACACCTTC. Its protein product is CAWSGGPARVVRGYTF.

The gene calls are TRBV30 and TRBJ2-7; a possible D gene is TRBD2 (5 bases). Trimming left V 7 bases short and J 6 bases short, with 13 bases between. The V gene's germline CDR1 is GTSNPN and CDR2 SVGIG (reference sequence). This CDR3 has 11 amino acids. CDR3: CALSKAVEQYF. CDR3 bases: TGTGCCTTATCCAAAGCGGTCGAGCAGTACTTC.

This sequence joins TRBV5-4 and TRBJ2-3; TRBD1 is a possible D gene (6 bases). CDR1 is SGHNT and CDR2 is YYREEE in the germline V gene (reference sequence). This CDR3 has 15 residues. Trimming shortened V by 0 bases and J by 1 base, and 9 bases separated the two germline ends. This chain's CDR3 is CASSLVQGRTDTQYF. As DNA, the CDR3 is TGTGCCAGCAGCTTGGTGCAGGGGCGCACAGATACGCAGTATTTT.

V gene TRBV28 combines with J gene TRBJ1-6; 8 positions match TRBD1. The CDR3 has 14 amino acids. Germline loops: CDR1 MDHEN, CDR2 SYDVKM. V trimming: 3 bases; J trimming: 7 bases; junction bases outside the gene matches: 2. CDR3 region: CASSLGTGNSPLHF. The CDR3 DNA is TGTGCCAGCAGTTTGGGGACAGGAAATTCACCCCTCCACTTT.

The CDR3 DNA follows: TGTGCCAGCAGTATCACAGATACGCAGTATTTT. Protein: CASSITDTQYF. The chain uses TRBV6-2 or TRBV6-3 and TRBJ2-3; D is undetermined. Germline assignment: CDR1 MNHEY and CDR2 SVGEGT. The germline V and J ends were trimmed by 5 bases and 2 bases, with 2 bases remaining between them. The CDR3 contains 11 residues.

The chain recombines TRBV7-6 with TRBJ2-1; no reliable D call. The CDR3 consists of 14 residues. Germline loops: CDR1 SGHVS, CDR2 FNYEAQ. Trimming cost V 3 bases and J 2 bases, with 8 bases left between them. The CDR3, as DNA: TGTGCCAGCAGCTTTGGAGATACCTACAATGAGCAGTTCTTC. Its protein product is CASSFGDTYNEQFF.

V is TRBV2 and J is TRBJ1-1; D is unresolved. The CDR3 spans 9 residues. The V gene lost 4 bases and the J gene lost 7 bases, with 1 base spanning the gap. Per germline, CDR1 SNHLY and CDR2 FYNNEI. The CDR3 here is CASSVEAFF. CDR3 coding DNA: TGTGCCAGCAGTGTTGAAGCTTTCTTT.

This clone has a single count. The gene calls are TRBV5-1 and TRBJ2-3; 7 bases are a match to TRBD1. The CDR3 spans 15 residues. Germline V gene data show CDR1 as SGHRS and CDR2 as YFSETQ. V shed 4 bases, J shed 1 base, and the junction held 6 bases outside the gene matches. This chain's CDR3 is CASSTTTGRTDTQYF. In DNA form, the CDR3 reads TGCGCCAGCAGCACTACGACAGGGCGCACAGATACGCAGTATTTT.

This chain joins TRBV15 and TRBJ1-2, with D uncertain. The germline CDR1 and CDR2 sequences are LNHNV and YYDKDF (reference sequence). This CDR3 comprises 15 residues. V was pared by 0 bases and J by 4 bases, with 12 bases between. The CDR3 DNA reads TGTGCCACCAGCAGAGACCAGGTGCAAATCTATGGCTACACCTTC. Translated: CATSRDQVQIYGYTF.

The rearrangement joins TRBV7-6 to TRBJ2-5; TRBD2 matches 8 bases. J gave up 1 base and V 3 bases, and 7 bases lay outside the gene matches. This CDR3 region has 16 residues. The germline V gene encodes CDR1 SGHVS and CDR2 FNYEAQ. CDR3 loop: CASSFLWAGGQETQYF. Written as DNA, the CDR3 is TGTGCCAGCAGCTTCCTATGGGCGGGGGGCCAAGAGACCCAGTACTTC.

This chain links TRBV5-6 with TRBJ1-1; 9 bases are a match to TRBD1. V shed 2 bases and J 0 bases; nucleotides not matched to a gene: 5. The CDR3 has 16 amino acids. CDR1 is SGHDT, CDR2 YYEEEE, per germline. The CDR3 DNA sequence: TGTGCCAGCAGCTTAGGGACAGGGAGTATGAACACTGAAGCTTTCTTT. This encodes CASSLGTGSMNTEAFF.

This clone was found once. V is TRBV2 and J is TRBJ2-3, with a weak D call TRBD2 (5 bases). Trimming pared 6 bases from V and 10 bases from J, leaving 20 bases between. The CDR3 totals 14 residues. The germline gives CDR1 SNHLY, CDR2 FYNNEI. The CDR3 bases are TGTGCCAGCAGGGGCAAACCCGGGGATACAGCGCAGTATTTT. Protein: CASRGKPGDTAQYF.

This sequence joins TRBV28 and TRBJ1-2; TRBD1 matches at 11 bases. The V and J ends lost 8 bases and 5 bases, in that order; junction bases with no gene match: 13. This CDR3 contains 16 residues. Germline loops: CDR1 MDHEN, CDR2 SYDVKM. The CDR3 spells CASSHPGTGGLYGYTF. Here the CDR3 DNA reads TGTGCCAGCTCTCACCCGGGGACAGGGGGATTGTATGGCTACACCTTC.

This clone showed up just a few times. The V gene is TRBV2, the J gene TRBJ1-5, with 9 bases matching TRBD1. Germline-derived CDR1 and CDR2 are SNHLY and FYNNEI. Trimming cost V 5 bases and J 5 bases; bases outside gene matches: 7. The CDR3 has 15 residues. CDR3 DNA: TGTGCCAGCAGTCCCCGGACAGGGGTTGATCAGCCCCAGCATTTT. Translating gives CASSPRTGVDQPQHF.

The rearrangement joins TRBV5-1 to TRBJ2-3, with 7 bases fitting TRBD1. The junction had 3 bases not matched to a gene; V was cut back by 4 bases and J by 1 base. Germline assignment: CDR1 SGHRS and CDR2 YFSETQ. The length of the CDR3 is 14 residues. CDR3 bases: TGCGCCAGCAGCATTGACAGGGGCACAGATACGCAGTATTTT. Its translation: CASSIDRGTDTQYF.

The V and J genes are TRBV5-6 and TRBJ2-2, with D maybe TRBD2 (5 bases). This CDR3 has 15 amino acids. Germline V gene data show CDR1 as SGHDT and CDR2 as YYEEEE. Trimming stripped 0 bases from V and 5 bases from J, with 11 bases between. CDR3 DNA: TGTGCCAGCAGCTTGGGTATTGTAGCGACCGGGGAGCTGTTTTTT. Protein: CASSLGIVATGELFF.

The chain uses TRBV28 and TRBJ1-5; perhaps TRBD1 as D (6 bases). V lost 5 bases, J lost 5 bases, and 19 bases lay in between. The CDR3 consists of 16 residues. Germline V gene data show CDR1 as MDHEN and CDR2 as SYDVKM. CDR3 DNA: TGTGCCAGCAGTGTGGTTGGGGGCCAAGCCTATCAGCCCCAGCATTTT. It translates to CASSVVGGQAYQPQHF.